This passage covers 3 T cell receptor beta chains from one sample sequenced in a study of beta chain features in type 1 diabetes. As every portion of the isolated RNA was reverse transcribed, the sequencing read expressed TCRB transcripts. Clones were sequenced by immunoSEQ multiplex PCR, and TCRdb holds only the in-frame ones, with some missing. The data contain roughly 250,000 clones, roughly 9.6% of them singletons. Input material: naive CD4+ T cells from blood. These TCRs come from a woman younger than 30 in good health.

The rearrangement uses TRBV7-8 and TRBJ2-1; D may be TRBD2 (5 bases). The CDR3 is 14 residues long. Germline-derived CDR1 and CDR2 are SGHVS and FQNEAQ. Trimming removed 0 bases at V and 8 bases at J, with 11 bases between. In nucleotides, the CDR3 is TGTGCCAGCAGCTTAGCCCTAGCAAGCTATGAGCAGTTCTTC. Amino acids: CASSLALASYEQFF. Complete variable domain (other parts from reference TRBV7-8 and TRBJ2-1): GAGVSQSPRYKVAKRGQDVALRCDPISGHVSLFWYQQALGQGPEFLTYFQNEAQLDKSGLPSDRFFAERPEGSVSTLKIQRTQQEDSAVYLCASSLALASYEQFFGPGTRLTVL.

The V gene is TRBV18, the J gene TRBJ1-1; 7 bases are shared with TRBD1. The ends lost 4 bases at V and 3 bases at J; junction bases unmatched: 11. The CDR3 loop spans 16 amino acids. Germline CDR1 KGHSH, CDR2 LQKENI. The DNA of the CDR3 is TGTGCCAGCTCACTTTATCTTGACAGGGAAGACACTGAAGCTTTCTTT. This gives the protein CASSLYLDREDTEAFF.

This clone was found a few times. This chain connects TRBV5-1 to TRBJ2-2, with 8 nucleotides matching TRBD1. This CDR3 region has 15 residues. Germline CDR1 and CDR2: SGHRS and YFSETQ. V was clipped by 4 bases and J by 5 bases; unmatched bases: 7. CDR3 nucleotides: TGCGCCAGCAGCCTAGGGACAGGATCAACCGGGGAGCTGTTTTTT. Translating gives CASSLGTGSTGELFF.